Sequencing of this T cell receptor (beta chain) was carried out in a study of shared clonotypes between healthy human individuals. Of note for this clone: The antigen remains unidentified.

Whole-study results and caveats: Generally, naive subsets (rather than memory subsets) showed larger estimated richness.

The CDR3 has 14 amino acids. V gave up 5 bases and J gave up 3 bases; unmatched junction bases: 5. The germline V gene encodes CDR1 MNHEY and CDR2 SVGAGI. Repertoires were generated with immunoSEQ multiplex PCR, while TCRdb's copy carries only in-frame clones and drops some. This sample has hundreds of thousands of clones, with around 73% found just once. Sequenced: memory CD4+ T cells sorted from blood. Subset specified: CD45RA-negative fraction. This TCR was sampled from a woman aged 30 to 39 in good health. The V and J genes are TRBV6-5 and TRBJ2-7; TRBD1 aligns across 9 bases. CDR3 sequence: CASSPQGQGYEQYF. CDR3 coding DNA: TGTGCCAGCAGTCCGCAGGGACAGGGCTACGAGCAGTACTTC.